A single TCR beta chain is shown here with its context. The data are from a study of patients and donors after allogeneic stem cell transplantation. TCRdb re-derived calls from the RT-PCR reads in MiXCR, one entry per CDR3 protein. The sample consists of approximately 150,000 distinct CDR3 sequences, over 30% of them appearing once. Input material: blood, either unsorted or a sorted T cell fraction (not recorded which). The clonotype originates from a human donor who was either an allogeneic HSCT recipient or a stem cell or donor lymphocyte infusion donor (not recorded which). It is not recorded whose cells these are; they may come from a transplant donor.

As DNA, the CDR3 is TGTGCCAGCAGAAAAGACAGTTTTACCTACGAGCAGTACTTC. This codes for CASRKDSFTYEQYF. The chain uses TRBV5-5 and TRBJ2-7; the D gene is possibly TRBD1 (5 bases). Trimming pared 5 bases from V and 2 bases from J, leaving 14 bases between. CDR1 SGHKS and CDR2 YYEKEE come from the germline V gene (reference sequence). This CDR3 is 14 amino acids long.